Below are 20 T cell receptor beta chains sequenced from a single sample in a study of CD8 T cells in Susac syndrome (dated 2019 in TCRdb). Library preparation employed the immunoSEQ multiplex PCR assay. RNA was extracted using the RNeasy kit, and about 0.5 to 1 ug of the RNA was reverse transcribed with random hexamers. The public reads were quality trimmed at Q25 with fastp and then assembled into clones with MiXCR by TCRdb, keeping productive beta chains. Identical CDR3 proteins give one entry, which carries the most common genes and DNA. Within this sample are around 150,000 distinct CDR3 sequences, with roughly 95% of them counted one time only. The top ten hold around 0.12% of the sample. Sequenced sample: CD4+ T cells from PBMCs. The receptors were gathered from a human donor with multiple sclerosis.

V and J are TRBV6-5 and TRBJ1-5; TRBD1 agrees at 7 bases. The CDR3 length is 15 residues. Germline CDR1 and CDR2: MNHEY and SVGAGI. The V and J ends lost 5 bases and 2 bases, in that order; junction bases with no gene match: 6. The CDR3 DNA follows: TGTGCCAGCAGTGCAACCGGGACAGGCAATCAGCCCCAGCATTTT. Translation: CASSATGTGNQPQHF.

The chain recombines TRBV5-6 with TRBJ2-2; 7 bases match TRBD1. This CDR3 has 17 residues. J lost 7 bases, V lost 3 bases, and 15 bases had no gene match. Germline-derived CDR1 and CDR2 are SGHDT and YYEEEE. This CDR3 reads CASSSIRQGSRVGELFF. Here the CDR3 DNA reads TGTGCCAGCAGCTCTATACGACAGGGCAGTCGAGTCGGGGAGCTGTTTTTT.

The chain is built from TRBV9 and TRBJ1-2; perhaps TRBD1 as D (5 bases). The germline V gene has CDR1 SGDLS and CDR2 YYNGEE. The CDR3 has 15 amino acids. V dropped 3 bases and J dropped 2 bases, with 14 bases sitting between them. This CDR3 is CASSATGQPNYGYTF. The DNA of the CDR3 is TGTGCCAGCAGCGCAACGGGGCAGCCCAACTATGGCTACACCTTC. Full variable domain (remainder filled in from reference TRBV9 and TRBJ1-2): DSGVTQTPKHLITATGQRVTLRCSPRSGDLSVYWYQQSLDQGLQFLIQYYNGEERAKGNILERFSAQQFPDLHSELNLSSLELGDSALYFCASSATGQPNYGYTFGSGTRLTVV.

This rearrangement joins TRBV5-1 to TRBJ1-5; D is ambiguous. The CDR3 has 15 residues. Germline CDR1 SGHRS, CDR2 YFSETQ. Trimming took 0 bases from V and 0 from J, leaving 7 bases between them. In DNA form, the CDR3 reads TGCGCCAGCAGCTTGGGAGGAATTAGCAATCAGCCCCAGCATTTT. Its translation: CASSLGGISNQPQHF.

The rearrangement uses TRBV29-1 and TRBJ2-1, with D perhaps TRBD2 (5 bases). Trimming left V 3 bases short and J 6 bases short, with 15 bases between. This CDR3 has 14 residues. Looked up from germline, CDR1 is SQVTM and CDR2 is ANQGSEA. CDR3 region: CSVDKGGPGNEQFF. Here the CDR3 DNA reads TGCAGCGTTGACAAGGGCGGGCCCGGCAATGAGCAGTTCTTC.

V usage is TRBV6-2 or TRBV6-3 and J usage is TRBJ2-7, with TRBD1 matching 7 bases. The ends lost 6 bases at V and 5 bases at J; junction bases unmatched: 10. Germline V gene data show CDR1 as MNHEY and CDR2 as SVGEGT. This CDR3 spans 14 amino acids. The CDR3 sequence is CASRPATGRDEQYF. CDR3 in DNA: TGTGCCAGCAGACCAGCGACAGGGCGGGACGAGCAGTACTTC.

The V call is TRBV25-1, the J call TRBJ2-1; TRBD1 is a possible D gene (5 bases). The length of the CDR3 is 15 residues. CDR1 MGHDK and CDR2 SYGVNS come from the germline V gene. Between the trimmed V and J ends, which lost 5 bases and 1 base, there was a span of 12 bases. The CDR3 spells CASSPPQGSYNEQFF. As DNA, the CDR3 is TGTGCCAGCAGTCCTCCCCAGGGTTCCTACAATGAGCAGTTCTTC.

This chain connects TRBV7-8 to TRBJ1-5, with D unresolved. Germline CDR1 and CDR2: SGHVS and FQNEAQ. V lost 1 base to trimming and J lost 1 base, with 5 bases between them. The CDR3 has 14 amino acids. CDR3 amino acids: CASSLEGSNQPQHF. The CDR3 DNA reads TGTGCCAGCAGCTTAGAGGGCAGCAATCAGCCCCAGCATTTT. The whole variable domain, remainder taken from reference TRBV7-8 and TRBJ1-5, is GAGVSQSPRYKVAKRGQDVALRCDPISGHVSLFWYQQALGQGPEFLTYFQNEAQLDKSGLPSDRFFAERPEGSVSTLKIQRTQQEDSAVYLCASSLEGSNQPQHFGDGTRLSIL.

V and J are TRBV20-1 and TRBJ1-2, with 9 bases aligning to TRBD1. V was clipped by 6 bases and J by 7 bases; unmatched bases: 12. Looked up from germline, CDR1 is DFQATT and CDR2 is SNEGSKA (reference sequence). The CDR3 consists of 14 residues. Written as DNA, the CDR3 is TGCAGTGCGGGTGTCCCCGGGACAGGGACTGGCTACACCTTC. Translation gives CSAGVPGTGTGYTF.

The chain carries TRBV2 and TRBJ1-2; the match to TRBD1 covers 7 bases. Germline CDR1 and CDR2: SNHLY and FYNNEI. CDR3 length equals 15 residues. The trim removed 5 bases at V and 3 bases at J, leaving 9 bases unmatched. The CDR3 nucleotides read TGTGCCAGCAGTATAAGGGGTACAGGGGACTATGGCTACACCTTC. Its protein product is CASSIRGTGDYGYTF.

This chain joins TRBV6-1 and TRBJ1-1, with D possibly TRBD1 on 5 matching bases. CDR3 length equals 17 residues. Germline CDR1 and CDR2: MNHNS and SASEGT. V was trimmed by 5 bases and J by 1 base, leaving 20 bases between them. The DNA of the CDR3 is TGTGCCAGCAGTCTCAACCCGGGACGGCGATCGAACACTGAAGCTTTCTTT. This sequence encodes CASSLNPGRRSNTEAFF.

This CDR3 reads CATTGRDTQYF. CDR3 bases: TGTGCCACCACCGGACGGGATACGCAGTATTTT. The rearrangement uses TRBV19 and TRBJ2-3, with D unresolved. The CDR3 is 11 amino acids. CDR1 and CDR2 from the germline V gene are LNHDA and SQIVND (reference sequence). The ends were cut back, 10 bases at V and 6 bases at J, with 11 bases in the middle.

V usage is TRBV15 and J usage is TRBJ2-1; possibly TRBD1 for D (5 bases). The CDR3 is 13 residues long. V lost 0 bases to trimming and J lost 10 bases, with 10 bases between them. Germline V CDR1 and CDR2: LNHNV, YYDKDF (reference sequence). The DNA of the CDR3 is TGTGCCACCAGCAGAGACCGCAGGGTCGAGCAGTTCTTC. Translating gives CATSRDRRVEQFF.

This chain connects TRBV12-3 or TRBV12-4 to TRBJ1-6; D is uncertain. CDR3 size: 15 residues. Trimming took 3 bases from V and 8 from J, leaving 14 bases between them. The CDR3 DNA follows: TGTGCCAGCAGTTTGGTTGACATACTCCATTCACCCCTCCACTTT. Translated: CASSLVDILHSPLHF.

The gene calls are TRBV7-2 and TRBJ1-1, with D unresolved. This CDR3 spans 15 amino acids. Per germline, CDR1 SGHTA and CDR2 FQGNSA. V dropped 1 base and J dropped 4 bases, with 13 bases sitting between them. DNA for the CDR3: TGTGCCAGCAGCTTAGACCAGGCTCTGAGCACTGAAGCTTTCTTT. Its translation: CASSLDQALSTEAFF.

The genes are TRBV9 and TRBJ1-1, with D maybe TRBD1 (5 bases). Germline-derived CDR1 and CDR2 are SGDLS and YYNGEE. CDR3 length: 13 residues. Trimming left V 6 bases short and J 5 bases short, with 14 bases between. The CDR3 protein is CASTPMTDTEAFF. The CDR3 DNA sequence: TGTGCCAGCACCCCGATGACAGATACTGAAGCTTTCTTT. Full variable domain (missing parts from reference TRBV9 and TRBJ1-1): DSGVTQTPKHLITATGQRVTLRCSPRSGDLSVYWYQQSLDQGLQFLIQYYNGEERAKGNILERFSAQQFPDLHSELNLSSLELGDSALYFCASTPMTDTEAFFGQGTRLTVV.

The chain joins TRBV20-1 to TRBJ2-7; 7 bases match TRBD1. Unmatched junction bases numbered 13, after V lost 3 bases and J lost 5 bases. Germline-derived CDR1 and CDR2 are DFQATT and SNEGSKA (reference sequence). The CDR3 covers 15 residues. CDR3 DNA: TGCAGTGCTAGTGGCCGACAGGGTGGTCCCAACGAGCAGTACTTC. Translated: CSASGRQGGPNEQYF.

The V gene is TRBV28, the J gene TRBJ2-4, with TRBD2 matching 10 bases. V trimming: 6 bases; J trimming: 15 bases; junction bases outside the gene matches: 14. CDR1 MDHEN and CDR2 SYDVKM come from the germline V gene. The CDR3 consists of 14 residues. The CDR3 nucleotides are TGTGCCAGCAGGGGTGGGCTAGCGGGAGTTTCGCTGTACTTC. Protein sequence: CASRGGLAGVSLYF.

This chain connects TRBV3-1 to TRBJ1-2; D gene uncertain. CDR3 length: 12 residues. V was pared by 2 bases and J by 5 bases, with 6 bases between. The germline V gene encodes CDR1 LGHDT and CDR2 YNNKEL (reference sequence). The CDR3 coding sequence is TGTGCCAGCAGCCAAATGGATTATGGCTACACCTTC. Translating it yields CASSQMDYGYTF.

The V gene is TRBV29-1, the J gene TRBJ2-7; D gene uncertain. The CDR3 consists of 13 residues. Trimming removed 1 base at V and 1 base at J, with 8 bases between. Germline CDR1 is SQVTM and CDR2 is ANQGSEA. In nucleotides, the CDR3 is TGCAGCGTTGAAGCCCGCGAGTCCTACGAGCAGTACTTC. It is translated as CSVEARESYEQYF.